This T cell receptor (beta chain) stems from a study of chemoradiotherapy in HPV16-positive cancers. Germline-derived CDR1 and CDR2 are SGHKS and YYEKEE (reference sequence). V lost 4 bases to trimming and J lost 0 bases, with 11 bases between them. The CDR3 is 15 residues long. Libraries were prepared by immunoSEQ multiplex PCR; TCRdb keeps only in-frame clonotypes and omits some of them. The sample has just over 25,000 clones; more than 90% are singletons. This sequence was found in a human donor with HPV-associated anogenital cancer. V gene TRBV5-5 combines with J gene TRBJ1-3; D unclear. The sequences come from blood, collected from a patient who underwent chemoradiotherapy. The CDR3 reads CASSRQINSGNTIYF. The CDR3 bases are TGTGCCAGCAGCCGCCAGATTAACTCTGGAAACACCATATATTTT. Full variable domain (outside the CDR3, taken from reference TRBV5-5 and TRBJ1-3): DAGVTQSPTHLIKTRGQQVTLRCSPISGHKSVSWYQQVLGQGPQFIFQYYEKEERGRGNFPDRFSARQFPNYSSELNVNALLLGDSALYLCASSRQINSGNTIYFGEGSWLTVV.